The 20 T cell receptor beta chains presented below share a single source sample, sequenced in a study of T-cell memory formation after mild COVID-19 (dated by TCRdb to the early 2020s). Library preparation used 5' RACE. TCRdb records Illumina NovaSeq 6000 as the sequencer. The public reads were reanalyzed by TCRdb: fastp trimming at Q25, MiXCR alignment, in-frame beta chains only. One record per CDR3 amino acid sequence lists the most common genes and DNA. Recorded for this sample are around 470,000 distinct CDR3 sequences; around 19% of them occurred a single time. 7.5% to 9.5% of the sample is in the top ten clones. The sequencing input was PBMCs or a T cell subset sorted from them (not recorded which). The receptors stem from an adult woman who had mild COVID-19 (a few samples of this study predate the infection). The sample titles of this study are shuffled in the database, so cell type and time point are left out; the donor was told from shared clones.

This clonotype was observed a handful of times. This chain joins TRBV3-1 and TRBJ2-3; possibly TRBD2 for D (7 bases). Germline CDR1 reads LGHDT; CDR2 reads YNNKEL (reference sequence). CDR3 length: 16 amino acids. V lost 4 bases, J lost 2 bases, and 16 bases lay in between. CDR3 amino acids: CASSPFSGGLTDTQYF. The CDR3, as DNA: TGTGCCAGCAGCCCATTCTCCGGGGGGCTCACAGATACGCAGTATTTT.

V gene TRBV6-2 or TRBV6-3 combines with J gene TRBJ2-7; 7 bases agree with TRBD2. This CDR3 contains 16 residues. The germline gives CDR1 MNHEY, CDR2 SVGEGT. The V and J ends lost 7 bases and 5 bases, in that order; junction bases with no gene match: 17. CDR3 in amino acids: CASNEGMVAGRHEQYF. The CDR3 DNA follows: TGTGCCAGCAACGAAGGTATGGTAGCGGGTCGCCACGAGCAGTACTTC.

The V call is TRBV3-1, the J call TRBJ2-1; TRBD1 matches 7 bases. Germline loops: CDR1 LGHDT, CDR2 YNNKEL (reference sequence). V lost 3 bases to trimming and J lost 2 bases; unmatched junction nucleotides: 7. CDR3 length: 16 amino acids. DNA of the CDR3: TGTGCCAGCAGCCACACAGGCACAGGGGCCTACAATGAGCAGTTCTTC. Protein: CASSHTGTGAYNEQFF.

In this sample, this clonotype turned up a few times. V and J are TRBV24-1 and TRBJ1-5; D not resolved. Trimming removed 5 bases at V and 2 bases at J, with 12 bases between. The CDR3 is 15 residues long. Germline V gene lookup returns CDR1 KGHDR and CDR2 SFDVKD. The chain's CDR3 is CATSAASGGNQPQHF. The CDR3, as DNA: TGTGCCACCAGTGCGGCCTCCGGGGGCAATCAGCCCCAGCATTTT.

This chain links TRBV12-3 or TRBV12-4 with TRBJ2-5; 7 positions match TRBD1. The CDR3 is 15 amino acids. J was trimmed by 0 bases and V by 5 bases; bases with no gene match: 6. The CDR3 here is CASSQQGSYQETQYF. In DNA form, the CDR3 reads TGTGCCAGCAGTCAACAGGGGTCGTACCAAGAGACCCAGTACTTC.

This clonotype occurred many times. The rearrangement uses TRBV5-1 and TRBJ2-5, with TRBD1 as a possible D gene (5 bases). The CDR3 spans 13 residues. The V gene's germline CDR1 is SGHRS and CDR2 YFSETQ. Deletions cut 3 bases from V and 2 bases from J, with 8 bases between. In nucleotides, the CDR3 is TGCGCCAGCAGCTGGACAAGTCAAGAGACCCAGTACTTC. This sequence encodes CASSWTSQETQYF.

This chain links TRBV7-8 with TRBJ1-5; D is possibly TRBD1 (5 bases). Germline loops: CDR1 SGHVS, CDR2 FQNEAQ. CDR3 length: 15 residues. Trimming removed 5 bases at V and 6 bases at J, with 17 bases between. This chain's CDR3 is CASSQTNGGGQPQHF. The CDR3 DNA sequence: TGTGCCAGCAGCCAGACGAATGGGGGGGGTCAGCCCCAGCATTTT. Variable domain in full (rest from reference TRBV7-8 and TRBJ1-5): GAGVSQSPRYKVAKRGQDVALRCDPISGHVSLFWYQQALGQGPEFLTYFQNEAQLDKSGLPSDRFFAERPEGSVSTLKIQRTQQEDSAVYLCASSQTNGGGQPQHFGDGTRLSIL.

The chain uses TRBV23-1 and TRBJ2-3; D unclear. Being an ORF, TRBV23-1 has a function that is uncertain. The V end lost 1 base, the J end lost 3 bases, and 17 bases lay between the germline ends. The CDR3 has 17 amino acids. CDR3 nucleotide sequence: TGCGCCAGCAGTCAATTCGCCAGGAAGTCGAGAACAGATACGCAGTATTTT. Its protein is CASSQFARKSRTDTQYF.

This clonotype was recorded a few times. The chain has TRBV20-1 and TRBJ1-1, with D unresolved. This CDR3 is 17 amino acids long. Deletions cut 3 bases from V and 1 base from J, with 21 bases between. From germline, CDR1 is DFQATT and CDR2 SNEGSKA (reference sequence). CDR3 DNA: TGCAGTGCTAGGTTTGTGGGCTGGTTGATGAGGAACACTGAAGCTTTCTTT. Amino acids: CSARFVGWLMRNTEAFF.

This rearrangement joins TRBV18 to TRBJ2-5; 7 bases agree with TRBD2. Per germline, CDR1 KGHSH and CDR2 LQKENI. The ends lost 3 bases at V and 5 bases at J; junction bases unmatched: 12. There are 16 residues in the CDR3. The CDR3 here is CASSPRLADLGETQYF. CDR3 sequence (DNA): TGTGCCAGCTCACCTCGCCTAGCGGATTTGGGGGAGACCCAGTACTTC. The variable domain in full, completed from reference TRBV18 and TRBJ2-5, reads NAGVMQNPRHLVRRRGQEARLRCSPMKGHSHVYWYRQLPEEGLKFMVYLQKENIIDESGMPKERFSAEFPKEGPSILRIQQVVRGDSAAYFCASSPRLADLGETQYFGPGTRLLVL.

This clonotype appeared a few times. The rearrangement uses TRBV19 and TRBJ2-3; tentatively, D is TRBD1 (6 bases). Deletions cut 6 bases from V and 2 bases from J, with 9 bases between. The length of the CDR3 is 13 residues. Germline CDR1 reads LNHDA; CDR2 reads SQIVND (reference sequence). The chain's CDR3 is CASRGTLTDTQYF. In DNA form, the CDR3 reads TGTGCCAGTAGAGGGACACTCACAGATACGCAGTATTTT.

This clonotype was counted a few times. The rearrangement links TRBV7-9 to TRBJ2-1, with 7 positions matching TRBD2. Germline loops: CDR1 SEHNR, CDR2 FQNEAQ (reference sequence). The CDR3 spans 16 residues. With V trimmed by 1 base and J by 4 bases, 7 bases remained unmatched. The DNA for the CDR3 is TGTGCCAGCAGCTTAGGGTTGGCTAGCGGATACAATGAGCAGTTCTTC. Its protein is CASSLGLASGYNEQFF.

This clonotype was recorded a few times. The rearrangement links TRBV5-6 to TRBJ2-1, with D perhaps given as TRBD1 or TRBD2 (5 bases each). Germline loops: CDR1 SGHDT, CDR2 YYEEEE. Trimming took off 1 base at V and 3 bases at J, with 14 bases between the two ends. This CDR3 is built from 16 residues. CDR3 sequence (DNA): TGTGCCAGCAGCTTGAGGGACCGACTGTTCTACAATGAGCAGTTCTTC. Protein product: CASSLRDRLFYNEQFF.

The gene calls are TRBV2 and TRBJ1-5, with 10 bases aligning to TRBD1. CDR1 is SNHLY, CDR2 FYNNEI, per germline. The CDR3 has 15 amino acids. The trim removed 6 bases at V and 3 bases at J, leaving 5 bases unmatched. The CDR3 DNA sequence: TGTGCCAGCAGCGGGGACAGGGGTTTCAATCAGCCCCAGCATTTT. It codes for CASSGDRGFNQPQHF.

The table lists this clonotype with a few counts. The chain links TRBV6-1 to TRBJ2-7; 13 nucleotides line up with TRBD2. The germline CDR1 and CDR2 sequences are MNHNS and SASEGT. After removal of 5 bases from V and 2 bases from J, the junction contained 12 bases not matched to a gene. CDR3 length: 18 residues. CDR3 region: CASSLRGLAGVLTYEQYF. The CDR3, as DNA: TGTGCCAGCAGTTTACGAGGACTAGCGGGGGTTCTCACCTACGAGCAGTACTTC.

The CDR3 loop is CASRTSSPLHF. CDR3 nucleotides: TGTGCCAGCCGCACATCTTCACCCCTCCACTTT. The chain links TRBV28 to TRBJ1-6; D ambiguous. Germline loops: CDR1 MDHEN, CDR2 SYDVKM. CDR3 length: 11 amino acids. With 8 bases removed from V and 9 bases from J, the gap between germline ends came to 8 bases.

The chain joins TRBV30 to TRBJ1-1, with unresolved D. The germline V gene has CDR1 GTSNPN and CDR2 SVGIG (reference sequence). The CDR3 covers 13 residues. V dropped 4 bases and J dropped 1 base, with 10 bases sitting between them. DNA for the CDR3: TGTGCCTGGACCGAAAAGGGGAACACTGAAGCTTTCTTT. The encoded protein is CAWTEKGNTEAFF.

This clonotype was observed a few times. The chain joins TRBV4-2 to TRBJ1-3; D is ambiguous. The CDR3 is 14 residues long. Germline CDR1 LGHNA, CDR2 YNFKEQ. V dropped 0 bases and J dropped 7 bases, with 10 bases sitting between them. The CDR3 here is CASSQDRRTNTIYF. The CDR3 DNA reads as TGTGCCAGCAGCCAAGATCGCAGGACTAACACCATATATTTT.

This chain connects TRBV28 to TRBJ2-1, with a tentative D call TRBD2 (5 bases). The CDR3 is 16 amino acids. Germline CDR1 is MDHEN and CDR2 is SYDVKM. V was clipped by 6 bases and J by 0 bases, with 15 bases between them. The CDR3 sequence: CASRKGLSGSYNEQFF. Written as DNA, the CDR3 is TGTGCCAGCAGGAAAGGCTTAAGCGGCTCCTACAATGAGCAGTTCTTC.

DNA for the CDR3: TGTGCCAGCAGCCCACAGGGGTTTCGTGAAAAACTGTTTTTT. Its translation: CASSPQGFREKLFF. The chain joins TRBV6-2 or TRBV6-3 to TRBJ1-4; the match to TRBD1 covers 7 bases. There are 14 residues in the CDR3. Per germline, CDR1 MNHEY and CDR2 SVGEGT. Trimming took 6 bases from V and 7 from J; bases not matched to a gene: 8.